This TCR beta chain was captured in a study of blood T cell repertoires in COVID-19. Across the study: Italy, Spain and the United States were the sources of the convalescent and acute COVID-19 samples. From T cells, B-cell-depleted T cells, or PBMCs came the material, which was cDNA or gDNA.

Deletions cut 4 bases from V and 5 bases from J, with 17 bases between. CDR1 and CDR2 (germline): MNHEY, SMNVEV (reference sequence). The CDR3 length is 16 residues. Original processing notes: Amplifying reference gene primers gave estimates of nucleated cell counts. Produced via immunoSEQ multiplex PCR; TCRdb's table is partial and in-frame only. That table supplies the V and J calls and clone size; D and trimming were determined from the DNA. The table lists 110,000 or so clones, 81% of them singletons, with about 40% in the top ten. This clonotype originated in an elderly man with acute or convalescent COVID-19. The V gene is TRBV27, the J gene TRBJ2-2; tentative D call: TRBD1 (6 bases). Sequenced material: peripheral blood. The CDR3 region has the DNA TGTGCCAGCAGTTCCCACCGGGACACCGCGACCGGGGAGCTGTTTTTT. This translates into CASSSHRDTATGELFF.